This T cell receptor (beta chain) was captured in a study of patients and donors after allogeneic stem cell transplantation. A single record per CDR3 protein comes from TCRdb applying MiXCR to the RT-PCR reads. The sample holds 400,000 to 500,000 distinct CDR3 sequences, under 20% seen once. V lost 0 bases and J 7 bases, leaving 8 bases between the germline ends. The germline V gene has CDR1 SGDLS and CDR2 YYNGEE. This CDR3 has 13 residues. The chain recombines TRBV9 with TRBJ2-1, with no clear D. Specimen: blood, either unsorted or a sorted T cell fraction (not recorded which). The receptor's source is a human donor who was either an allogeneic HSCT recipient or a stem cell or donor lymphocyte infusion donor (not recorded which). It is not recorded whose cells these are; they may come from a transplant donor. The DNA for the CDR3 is TGTGCCAGCAGCGTAGAGACTGTGAATGAGCAGTTCTTC. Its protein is CASSVETVNEQFF.